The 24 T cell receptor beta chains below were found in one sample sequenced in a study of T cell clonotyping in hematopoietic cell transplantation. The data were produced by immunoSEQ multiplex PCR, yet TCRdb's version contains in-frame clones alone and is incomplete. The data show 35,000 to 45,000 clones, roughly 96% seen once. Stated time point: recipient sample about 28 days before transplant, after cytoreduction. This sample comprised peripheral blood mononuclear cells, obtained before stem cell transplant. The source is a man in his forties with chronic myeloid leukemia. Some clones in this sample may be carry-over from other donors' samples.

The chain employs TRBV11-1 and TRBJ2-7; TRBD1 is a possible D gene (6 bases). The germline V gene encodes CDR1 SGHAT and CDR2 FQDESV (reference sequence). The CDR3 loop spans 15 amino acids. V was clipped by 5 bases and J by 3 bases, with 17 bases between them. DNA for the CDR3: TGTGCCAGCAGCCGATCCGTGACAGGAGGCTACGAGCAGTACTTC. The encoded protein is CASSRSVTGGYEQYF.

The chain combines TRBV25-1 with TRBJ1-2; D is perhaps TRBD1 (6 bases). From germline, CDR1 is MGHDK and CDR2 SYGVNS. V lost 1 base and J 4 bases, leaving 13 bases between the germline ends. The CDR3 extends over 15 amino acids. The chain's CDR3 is CASSESRDISYGYTF. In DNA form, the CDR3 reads TGTGCCAGCAGTGAATCCCGGGACATAAGCTATGGCTACACCTTC.

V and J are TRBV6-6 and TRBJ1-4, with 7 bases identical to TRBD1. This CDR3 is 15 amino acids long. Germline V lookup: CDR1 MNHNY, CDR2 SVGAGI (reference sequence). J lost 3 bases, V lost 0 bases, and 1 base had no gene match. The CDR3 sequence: CASSYSGTANEKLFF. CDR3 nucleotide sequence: TGTGCCAGCAGTTACTCCGGGACAGCTAATGAAAAACTGTTTTTT.

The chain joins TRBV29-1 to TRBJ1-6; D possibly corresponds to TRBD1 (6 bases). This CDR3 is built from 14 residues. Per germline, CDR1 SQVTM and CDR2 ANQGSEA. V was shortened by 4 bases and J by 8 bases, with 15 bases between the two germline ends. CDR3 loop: CSVATGATDSPLHF. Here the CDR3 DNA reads TGCAGCGTTGCGACGGGGGCTACGGATTCACCCCTCCACTTT.

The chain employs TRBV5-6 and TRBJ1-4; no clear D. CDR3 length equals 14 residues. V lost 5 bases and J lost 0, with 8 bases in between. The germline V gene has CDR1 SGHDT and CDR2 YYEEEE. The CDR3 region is CASRLSATNEKLFF. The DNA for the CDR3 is TGTGCCAGCAGGTTAAGTGCAACTAATGAAAAACTGTTTTTT.

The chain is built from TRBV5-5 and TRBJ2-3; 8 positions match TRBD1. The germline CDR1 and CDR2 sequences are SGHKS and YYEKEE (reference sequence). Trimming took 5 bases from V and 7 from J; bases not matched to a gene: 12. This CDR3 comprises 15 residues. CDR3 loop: CASRPTGGIRNTQYF. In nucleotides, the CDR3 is TGTGCCAGCAGGCCTACAGGGGGTATAAGGAATACGCAGTATTTT.

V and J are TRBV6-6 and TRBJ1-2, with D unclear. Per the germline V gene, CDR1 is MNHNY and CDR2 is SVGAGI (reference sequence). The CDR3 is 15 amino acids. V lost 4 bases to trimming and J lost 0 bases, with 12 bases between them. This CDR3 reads CASSSNREANYGYTF. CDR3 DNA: TGTGCCAGCAGTTCGAACCGGGAAGCTAACTATGGCTACACCTTC.

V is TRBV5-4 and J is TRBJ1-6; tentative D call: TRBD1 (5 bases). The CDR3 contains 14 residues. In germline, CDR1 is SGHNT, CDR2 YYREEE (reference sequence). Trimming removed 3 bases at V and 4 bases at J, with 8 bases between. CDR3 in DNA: TGTGCCAGCAGCTCCCGGGGGTATAATTCACCCCTCCACTTT. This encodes CASSSRGYNSPLHF.

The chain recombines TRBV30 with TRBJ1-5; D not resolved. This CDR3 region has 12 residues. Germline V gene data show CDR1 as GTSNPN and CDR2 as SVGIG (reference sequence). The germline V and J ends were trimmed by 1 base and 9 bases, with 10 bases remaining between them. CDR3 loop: CAWSGPSGPQHF. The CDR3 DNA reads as TGTGCCTGGAGTGGGCCCAGTGGGCCCCAGCATTTT.

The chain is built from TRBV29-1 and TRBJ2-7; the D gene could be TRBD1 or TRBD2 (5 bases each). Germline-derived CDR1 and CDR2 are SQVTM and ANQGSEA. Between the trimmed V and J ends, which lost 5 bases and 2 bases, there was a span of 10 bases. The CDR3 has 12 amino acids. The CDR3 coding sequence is TGCAGCGTTCGGGACGGAACCTACGAGCAGTACTTC. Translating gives CSVRDGTYEQYF.

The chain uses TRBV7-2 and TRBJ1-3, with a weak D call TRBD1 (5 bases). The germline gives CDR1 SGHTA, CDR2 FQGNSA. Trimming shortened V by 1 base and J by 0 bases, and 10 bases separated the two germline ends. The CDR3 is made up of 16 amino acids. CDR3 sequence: CASSLVDIYSGNTIYF. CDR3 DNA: TGTGCCAGCAGCTTAGTGGACATTTACTCTGGAAACACCATATATTTT.

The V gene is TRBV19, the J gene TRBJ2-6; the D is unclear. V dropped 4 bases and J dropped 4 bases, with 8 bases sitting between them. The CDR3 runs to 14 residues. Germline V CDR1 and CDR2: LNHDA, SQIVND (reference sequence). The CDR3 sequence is CASSTQTGANVLTF. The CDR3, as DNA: TGTGCCAGTAGTACCCAGACAGGGGCCAACGTCCTGACTTTC.

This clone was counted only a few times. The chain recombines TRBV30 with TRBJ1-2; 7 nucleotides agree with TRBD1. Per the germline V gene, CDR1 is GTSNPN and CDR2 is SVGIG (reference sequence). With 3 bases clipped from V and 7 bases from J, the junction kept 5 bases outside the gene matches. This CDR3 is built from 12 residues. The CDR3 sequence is CAWSTGETGYTF. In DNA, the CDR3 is TGTGCCTGGAGCACAGGGGAAACTGGCTACACCTTC. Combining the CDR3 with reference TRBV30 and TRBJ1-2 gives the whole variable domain SQTIHQWPATLVQPVGSPLSLECTVEGTSNPNLYWYRQAAGRGLQLLFYSVGIGQISSEVPQNLSASRPQDRQFILSSKKLLLSDSGFYLCAWSTGETGYTFGSGTRLTVV.

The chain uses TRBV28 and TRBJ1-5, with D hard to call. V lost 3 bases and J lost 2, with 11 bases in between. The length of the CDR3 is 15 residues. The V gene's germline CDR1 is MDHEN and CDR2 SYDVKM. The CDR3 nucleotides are TGTGCCAGCAGTTTCGGCCGGCGAGGCAATCAGCCCCAGCATTTT. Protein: CASSFGRRGNQPQHF.

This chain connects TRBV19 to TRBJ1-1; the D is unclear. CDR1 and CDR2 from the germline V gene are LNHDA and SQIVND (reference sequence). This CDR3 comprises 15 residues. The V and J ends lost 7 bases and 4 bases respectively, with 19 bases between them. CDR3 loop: CASKGRRTRGTEAFF. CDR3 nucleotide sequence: TGTGCCAGTAAGGGAAGAAGAACTCGAGGCACTGAAGCTTTCTTT.

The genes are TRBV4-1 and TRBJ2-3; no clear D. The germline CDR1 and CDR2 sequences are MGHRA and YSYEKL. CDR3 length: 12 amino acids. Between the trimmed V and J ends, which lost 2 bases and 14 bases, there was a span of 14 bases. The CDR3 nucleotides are TGCGCCAGCAGCCAACAGGACGGCGGAGTGTATTTT. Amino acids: CASSQQDGGVYF.

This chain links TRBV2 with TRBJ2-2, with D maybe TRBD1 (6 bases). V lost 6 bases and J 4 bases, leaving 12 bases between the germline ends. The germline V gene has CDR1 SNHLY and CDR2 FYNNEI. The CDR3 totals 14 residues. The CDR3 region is CASSRGQTTGELFF. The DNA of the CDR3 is TGTGCCAGCAGCCGTGGACAGACCACCGGGGAGCTGTTTTTT. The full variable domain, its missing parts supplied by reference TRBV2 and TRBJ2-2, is EPEVTQTPSHQVTQMGQEVILRCVPISNHLYFYWYRQILGQKVEFLVSFYNNEISEKSEIFDDQFSVERPDGSNFTLKIRSTKLEDSAMYFCASSRGQTTGELFFGEGSRLTVL.

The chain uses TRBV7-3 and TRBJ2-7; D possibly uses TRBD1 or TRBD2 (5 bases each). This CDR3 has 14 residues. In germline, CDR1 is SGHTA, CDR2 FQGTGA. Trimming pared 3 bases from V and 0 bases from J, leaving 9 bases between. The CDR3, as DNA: TGTGCCAGCAGCTTTATGGGGGACTCCTACGAGCAGTACTTC. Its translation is CASSFMGDSYEQYF.

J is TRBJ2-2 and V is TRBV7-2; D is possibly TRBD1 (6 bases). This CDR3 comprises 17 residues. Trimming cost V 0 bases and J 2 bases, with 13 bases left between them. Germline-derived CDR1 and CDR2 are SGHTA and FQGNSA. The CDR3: CASSLARRTVNTGELFF. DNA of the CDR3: TGTGCCAGCAGCTTAGCCAGAAGGACAGTCAACACCGGGGAGCTGTTTTTT.

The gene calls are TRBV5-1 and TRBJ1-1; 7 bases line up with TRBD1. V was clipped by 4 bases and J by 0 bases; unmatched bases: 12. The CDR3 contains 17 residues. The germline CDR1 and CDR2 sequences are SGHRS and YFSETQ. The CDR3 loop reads CASSLYRGLDVNTEAFF. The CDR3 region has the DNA TGCGCCAGCAGCCTATACAGGGGTCTCGACGTGAACACTGAAGCTTTCTTT. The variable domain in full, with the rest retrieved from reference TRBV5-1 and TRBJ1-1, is KAGVTQTPRYLIKTRGQQVTLSCSPISGHRSVSWYQQTPGQGLQFLFEYFSETQRNKGNFPGRFSGRQFSNSRSEMNVSTLELGDSALYLCASSLYRGLDVNTEAFFGQGTRLTVV.

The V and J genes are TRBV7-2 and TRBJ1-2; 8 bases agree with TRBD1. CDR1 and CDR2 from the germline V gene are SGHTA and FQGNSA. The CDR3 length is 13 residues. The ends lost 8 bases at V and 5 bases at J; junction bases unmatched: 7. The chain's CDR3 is CASDYTGGYGYTF. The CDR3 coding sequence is TGTGCCAGCGACTATACAGGGGGGTATGGCTACACCTTC.

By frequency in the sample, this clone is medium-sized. The CDR3 loop reads CASSELTRDYTF. Written as DNA, the CDR3 is TGTGCCAGCAGTGAATTGACGAGAGACTACACCTTC. The chain combines TRBV2 with TRBJ1-2; D not resolved. Trimming pared 2 bases from V and 10 bases from J, leaving 11 bases between. This CDR3 is 12 amino acids long. Germline CDR1 reads SNHLY; CDR2 reads FYNNEI.

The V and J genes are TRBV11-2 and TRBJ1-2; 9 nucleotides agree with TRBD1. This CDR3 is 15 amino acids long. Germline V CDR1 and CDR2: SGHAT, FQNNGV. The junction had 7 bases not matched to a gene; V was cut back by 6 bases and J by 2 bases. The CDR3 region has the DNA TGTGCCAGCAGTCATCGCGGGACAGGGAACTATGGCTACACCTTC. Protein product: CASSHRGTGNYGYTF.

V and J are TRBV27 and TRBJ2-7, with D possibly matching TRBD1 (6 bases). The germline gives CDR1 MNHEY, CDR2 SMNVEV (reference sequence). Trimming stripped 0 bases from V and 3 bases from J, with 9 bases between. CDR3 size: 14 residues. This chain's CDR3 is CASSLSGRGYEQYF. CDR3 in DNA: TGTGCCAGCAGTTTATCTGGCAGGGGCTACGAGCAGTACTTC.